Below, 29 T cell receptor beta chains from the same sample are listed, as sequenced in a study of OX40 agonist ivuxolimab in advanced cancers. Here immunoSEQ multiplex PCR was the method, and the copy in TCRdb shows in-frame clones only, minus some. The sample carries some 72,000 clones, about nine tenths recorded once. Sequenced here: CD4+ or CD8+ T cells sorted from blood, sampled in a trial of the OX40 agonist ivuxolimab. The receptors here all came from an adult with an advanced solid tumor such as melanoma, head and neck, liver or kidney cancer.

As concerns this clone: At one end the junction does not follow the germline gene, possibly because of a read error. The CDR3 spells CASSESRTGNSPLHF. In DNA form, the CDR3 reads TGCGCCAGCAGTGAGTCTCGGACAGGGAATTCCCCCCTCCACTTT. The chain links TRBV10-2 to TRBJ1-6; TRBD1 aligns across 8 bases. Germline CDR1 WSHSY, CDR2 SAAADI. The CDR3 is 15 residues long.

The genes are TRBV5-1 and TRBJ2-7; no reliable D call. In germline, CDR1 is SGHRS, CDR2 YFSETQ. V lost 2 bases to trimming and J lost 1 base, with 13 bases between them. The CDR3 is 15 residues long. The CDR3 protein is CASSLGSAGSYEQYF. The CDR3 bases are TGCGCCAGCAGCTTAGGTTCAGCAGGATCCTACGAGCAGTACTTC.

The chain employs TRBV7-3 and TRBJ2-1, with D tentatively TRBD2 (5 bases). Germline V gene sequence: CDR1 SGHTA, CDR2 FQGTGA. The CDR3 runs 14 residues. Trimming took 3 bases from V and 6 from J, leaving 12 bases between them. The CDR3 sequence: CASSFVSGGNEQFF. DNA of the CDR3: TGTGCCAGCAGCTTTGTAAGCGGAGGCAATGAGCAGTTCTTC.

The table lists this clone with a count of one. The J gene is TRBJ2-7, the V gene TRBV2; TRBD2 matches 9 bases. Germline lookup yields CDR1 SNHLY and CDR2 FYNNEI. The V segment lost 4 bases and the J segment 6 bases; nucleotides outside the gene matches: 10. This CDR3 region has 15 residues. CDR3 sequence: CASSGTGTSRFEQYF. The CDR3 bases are TGTGCCAGCAGTGGTACCGGGACTAGCAGGTTCGAGCAGTACTTC.

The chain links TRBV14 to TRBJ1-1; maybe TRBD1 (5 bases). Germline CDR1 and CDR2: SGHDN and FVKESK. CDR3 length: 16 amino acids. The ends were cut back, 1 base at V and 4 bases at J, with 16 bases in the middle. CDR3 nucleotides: TGTGCCAGCAGCCAAGTCTTCGGCAGGGCGACCACTGAAGCTTTCTTT. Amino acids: CASSQVFGRATTEAFF.

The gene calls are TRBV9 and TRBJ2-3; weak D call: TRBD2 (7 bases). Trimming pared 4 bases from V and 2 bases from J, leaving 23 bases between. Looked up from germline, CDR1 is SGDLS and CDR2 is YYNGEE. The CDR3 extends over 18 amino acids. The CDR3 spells CASSHPRGGGSSTDTQYF. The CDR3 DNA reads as TGTGCCAGCAGCCACCCCAGGGGAGGCGGGAGCTCCACAGATACGCAGTATTTT.

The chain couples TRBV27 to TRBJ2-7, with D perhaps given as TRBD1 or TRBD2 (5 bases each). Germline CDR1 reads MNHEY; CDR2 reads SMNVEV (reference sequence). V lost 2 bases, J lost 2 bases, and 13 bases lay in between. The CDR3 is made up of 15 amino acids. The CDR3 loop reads CASSLSPGSTYEQYF. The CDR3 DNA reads TGTGCCAGCAGTTTAAGCCCAGGGAGTACCTACGAGCAGTACTTC.

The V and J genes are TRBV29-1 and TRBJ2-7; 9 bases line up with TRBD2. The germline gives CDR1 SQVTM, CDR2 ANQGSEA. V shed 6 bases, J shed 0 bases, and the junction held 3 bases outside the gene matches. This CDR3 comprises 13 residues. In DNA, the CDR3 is TGCAGCGTAGCTAGCGGGGACTCCTACGAGCAGTACTTC. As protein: CSVASGDSYEQYF.

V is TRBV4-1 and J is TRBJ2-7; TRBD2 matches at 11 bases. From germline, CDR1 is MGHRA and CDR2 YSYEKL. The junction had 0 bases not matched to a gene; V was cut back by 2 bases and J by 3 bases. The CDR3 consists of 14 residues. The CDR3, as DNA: TGCGCCAGCAGCCAAACTAGCGGGGGCTACGAGCAGTACTTC. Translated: CASSQTSGGYEQYF.

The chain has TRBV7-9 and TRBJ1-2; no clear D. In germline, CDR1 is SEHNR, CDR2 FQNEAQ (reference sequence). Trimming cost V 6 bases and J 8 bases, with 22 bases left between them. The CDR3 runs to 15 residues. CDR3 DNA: TGTGCCAGCAGTCATATTTCCCCCAATGGGCCGGGCTACACCTTC. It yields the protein CASSHISPNGPGYTF. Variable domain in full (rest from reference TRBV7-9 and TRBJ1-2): DTGVSQNPRHKITKRGQNVTFRCDPISEHNRLYWYRQTLGQGPEFLTYFQNEAQLEKSRLLSDRFSAERPKGSFSTLEIQRTEQGDSAMYLCASSHISPNGPGYTFGSGTRLTVV.

The CDR3 sequence: CASSGGDGTDTQYF. For the CDR3, the DNA is TGTGCCAGCAGTGGCGGGGACGGCACAGATACGCAGTATTTT. This chain joins TRBV2 and TRBJ2-3, with TRBD2 as a possible D gene (6 bases). V was cut by 4 bases and J by 1 base, with 9 bases left in between. CDR1 and CDR2 from the germline V gene are SNHLY and FYNNEI. CDR3 length: 14 residues.

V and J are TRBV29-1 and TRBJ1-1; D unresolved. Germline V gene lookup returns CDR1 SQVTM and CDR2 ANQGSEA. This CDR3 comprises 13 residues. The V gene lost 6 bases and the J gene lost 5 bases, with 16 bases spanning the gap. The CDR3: CSVAHGRTTEAFF. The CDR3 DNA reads TGCAGCGTCGCCCACGGGCGTACGACTGAAGCTTTCTTT.

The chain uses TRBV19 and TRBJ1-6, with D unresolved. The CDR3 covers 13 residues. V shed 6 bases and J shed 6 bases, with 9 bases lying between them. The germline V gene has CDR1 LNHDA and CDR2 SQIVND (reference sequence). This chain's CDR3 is CASRPDGNSPLHF. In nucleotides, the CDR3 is TGTGCCAGTAGACCCGATGGTAATTCACCCCTCCACTTT.

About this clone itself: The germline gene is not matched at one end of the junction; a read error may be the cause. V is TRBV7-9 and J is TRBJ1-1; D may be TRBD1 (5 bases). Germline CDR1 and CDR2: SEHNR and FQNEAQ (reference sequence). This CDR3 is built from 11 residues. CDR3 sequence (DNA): TGTGCCAGCAGACTAGGAATCGGGACCCGCTTT. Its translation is CASRLGIGTRF.

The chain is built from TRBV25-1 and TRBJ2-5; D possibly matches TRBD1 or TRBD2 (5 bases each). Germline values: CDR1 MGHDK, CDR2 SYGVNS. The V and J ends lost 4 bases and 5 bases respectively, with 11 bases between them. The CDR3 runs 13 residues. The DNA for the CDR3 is TGTGCCAGCAGTGGGGGCTGGGGGGAGACCCAGTACTTC. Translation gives CASSGGWGETQYF.

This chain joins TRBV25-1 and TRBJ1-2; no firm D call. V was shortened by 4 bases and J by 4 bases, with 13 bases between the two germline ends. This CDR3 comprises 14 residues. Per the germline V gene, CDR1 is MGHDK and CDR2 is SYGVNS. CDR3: CASSGHPFSYGYTF. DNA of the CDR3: TGTGCCAGCAGTGGCCATCCTTTTAGCTATGGCTACACCTTC.

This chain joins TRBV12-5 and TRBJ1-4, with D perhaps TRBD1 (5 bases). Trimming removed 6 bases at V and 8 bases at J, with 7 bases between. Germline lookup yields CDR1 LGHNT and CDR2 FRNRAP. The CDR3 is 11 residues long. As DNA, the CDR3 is TGTGCTAGTGGATGGGGGGAAAAACTGTTTTTT. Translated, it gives CASGWGEKLFF.

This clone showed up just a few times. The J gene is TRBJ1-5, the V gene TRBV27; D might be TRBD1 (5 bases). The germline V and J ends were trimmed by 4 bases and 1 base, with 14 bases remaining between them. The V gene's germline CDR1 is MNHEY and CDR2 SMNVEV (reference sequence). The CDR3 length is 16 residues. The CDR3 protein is CASSSSRGESNQPQHF. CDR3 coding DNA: TGTGCCAGCAGTTCCTCGAGGGGCGAAAGCAATCAGCCCCAGCATTTT.

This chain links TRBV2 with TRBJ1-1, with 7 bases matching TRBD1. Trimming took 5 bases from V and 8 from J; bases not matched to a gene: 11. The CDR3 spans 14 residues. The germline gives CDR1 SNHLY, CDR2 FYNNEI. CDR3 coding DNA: TGTGCCAGCAGTACCCACGGGACAGCCCGAGAAGCTTTCTTT. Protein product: CASSTHGTAREAFF.

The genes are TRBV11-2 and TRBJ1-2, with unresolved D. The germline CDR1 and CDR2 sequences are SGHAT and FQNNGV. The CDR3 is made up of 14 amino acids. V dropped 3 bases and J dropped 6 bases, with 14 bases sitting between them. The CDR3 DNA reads TGTGCCAGCAGCTTCCACCCGGCTGCGGATGGCTACACCTTC. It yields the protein CASSFHPAADGYTF.

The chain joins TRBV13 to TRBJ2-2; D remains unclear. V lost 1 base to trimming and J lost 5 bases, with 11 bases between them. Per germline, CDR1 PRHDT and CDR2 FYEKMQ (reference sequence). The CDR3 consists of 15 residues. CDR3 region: CASSLDDRFTGELFF. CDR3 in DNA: TGTGCCAGCAGCTTAGATGACCGATTTACCGGGGAGCTGTTTTTT.

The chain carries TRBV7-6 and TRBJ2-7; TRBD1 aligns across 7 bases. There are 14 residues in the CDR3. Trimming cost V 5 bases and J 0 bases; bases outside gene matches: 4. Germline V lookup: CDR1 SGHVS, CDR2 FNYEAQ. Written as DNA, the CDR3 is TGTGCCAGCAGCCCGGACAGGAGCTCCTACGAGCAGTACTTC. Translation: CASSPDRSSYEQYF.

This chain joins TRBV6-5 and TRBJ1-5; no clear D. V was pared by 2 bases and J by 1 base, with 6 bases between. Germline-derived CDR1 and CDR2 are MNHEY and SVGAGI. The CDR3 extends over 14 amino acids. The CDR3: CASSYGKSNQPQHF. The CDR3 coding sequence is TGTGCCAGCAGTTACGGCAAGAGCAATCAGCCCCAGCATTTT.

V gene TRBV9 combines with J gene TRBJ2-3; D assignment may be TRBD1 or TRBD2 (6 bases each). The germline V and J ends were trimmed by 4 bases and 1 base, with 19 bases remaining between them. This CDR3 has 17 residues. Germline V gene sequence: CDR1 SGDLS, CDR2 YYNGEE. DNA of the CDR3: TGTGCCAGCAGCCTACCGGGGGCTCCAAAAGGCACAGATACGCAGTATTTT. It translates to CASSLPGAPKGTDTQYF.

The CDR3 protein is CASSIDLRQENTGELFF. CDR3 bases: TGTGCCAGTAGTATAGATCTAAGGCAGGAGAACACCGGGGAGCTGTTTTTT. The chain has TRBV19 and TRBJ2-2; no firm D call. The CDR3 has 17 amino acids. V dropped 0 bases and J dropped 1 base, with 12 bases sitting between them. CDR1 is LNHDA and CDR2 is SQIVND in the germline V gene (reference sequence).

CDR3 sequence reads: CASSLSIPHNYGYTF. The CDR3 DNA reads as TGTGCCAGCAGCTTAAGCATACCCCATAACTATGGCTACACCTTC. The chain links TRBV13 to TRBJ1-2; D ambiguous. The CDR3 length is 15 residues. From germline, CDR1 is PRHDT and CDR2 FYEKMQ (reference sequence). The ends were cut back, 2 bases at V and 1 base at J, with 11 bases in the middle. The complete variable domain, with remaining parts taken from reference TRBV13 and TRBJ1-2, reads AAGVIQSPRHLIKEKRETATLKCYPIPRHDTVYWYQQGPGQDPQFLISFYEKMQSDKGSIPDRFSAQQFSDYHSELNMSSLELGDSALYFCASSLSIPHNYGYTFGSGTRLTVV.

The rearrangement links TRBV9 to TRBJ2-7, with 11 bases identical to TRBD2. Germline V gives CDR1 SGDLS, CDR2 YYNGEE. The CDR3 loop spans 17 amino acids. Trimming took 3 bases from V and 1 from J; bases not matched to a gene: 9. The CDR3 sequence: CASSDTSGGAHSYEQYF. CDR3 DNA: TGTGCCAGCAGCGATACTAGCGGGGGCGCACATTCCTACGAGCAGTACTTC.

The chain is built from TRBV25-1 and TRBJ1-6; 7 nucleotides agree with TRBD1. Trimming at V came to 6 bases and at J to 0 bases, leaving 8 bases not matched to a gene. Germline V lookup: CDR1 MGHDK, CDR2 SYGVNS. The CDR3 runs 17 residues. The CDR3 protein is CASSADRESSYNSPLHF. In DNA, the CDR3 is TGTGCCAGCAGCGCAGACAGGGAAAGCTCCTATAATTCACCCCTCCACTTT.

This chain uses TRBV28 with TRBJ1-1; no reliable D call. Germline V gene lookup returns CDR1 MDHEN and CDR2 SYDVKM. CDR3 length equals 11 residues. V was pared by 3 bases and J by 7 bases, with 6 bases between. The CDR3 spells CASSFLLEAFF. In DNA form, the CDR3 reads TGTGCCAGCAGTTTTTTACTTGAAGCTTTCTTT. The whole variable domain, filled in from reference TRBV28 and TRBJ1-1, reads DVKVTQSSRYLVKRTGEKVFLECVQDMDHENMFWYRQDPGLGLRLIYFSYDVKMKEKGDIPEGYSVSREKKERFSLILESASTNQTSMYLCASSFLLEAFFGQGTRLTVV.